The T cell receptor beta chain described here comes from a study of blood T cells in healthy people across ages. The ends lost 7 bases at V and 6 bases at J; junction bases unmatched: 17. This CDR3 region has 17 residues. Germline V gene sequence: CDR1 WSHSY, CDR2 SAAADI. Alongside a J-beta primer mix, a sample-barcoded 5' primer served in a second PCR lasting roughly 6 to 11 cycles. TCRdb re-called the 5' RACE reads through MiXCR, storing one row per CDR3 protein. The sample records 1.5 million to 2 million distinct CDR3 sequences, about 30% being singletons. Each donor supplied around 9.6 milliliters of peripheral blood.

The source material was blood. This chain links TRBV10-2 with TRBJ2-3; 9 nucleotides agree with TRBD1. The TCR sequence derives from a woman in her twenties or thirties in good health. CDR3 nucleotides: TGCGCCAGCAACCCCCCTTCCGGGACAGGGAGGTTGGATACGCAGTATTTT. Its protein product is CASNPPSGTGRLDTQYF.